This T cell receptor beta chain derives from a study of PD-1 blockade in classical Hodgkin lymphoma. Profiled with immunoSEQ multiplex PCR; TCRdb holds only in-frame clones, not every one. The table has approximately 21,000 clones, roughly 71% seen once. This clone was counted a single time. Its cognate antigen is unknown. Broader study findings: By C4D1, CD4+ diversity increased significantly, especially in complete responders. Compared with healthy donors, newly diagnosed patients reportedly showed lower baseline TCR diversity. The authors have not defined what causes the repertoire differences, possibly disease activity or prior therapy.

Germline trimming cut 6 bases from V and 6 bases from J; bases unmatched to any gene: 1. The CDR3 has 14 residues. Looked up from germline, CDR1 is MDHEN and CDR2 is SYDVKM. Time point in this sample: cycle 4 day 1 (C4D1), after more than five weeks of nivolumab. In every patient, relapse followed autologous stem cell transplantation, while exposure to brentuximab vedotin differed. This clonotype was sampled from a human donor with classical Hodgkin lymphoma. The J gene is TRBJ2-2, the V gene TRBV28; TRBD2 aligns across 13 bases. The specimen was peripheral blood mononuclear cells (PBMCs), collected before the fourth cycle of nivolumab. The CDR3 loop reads CASRTSGRAGELFF. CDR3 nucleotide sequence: TGTGCCAGCAGAACTAGCGGGAGGGCCGGGGAGCTGTTTTTT.